This TCR beta chain derives from a study of cytomegalovirus exposure and HLA in healthy donors. Study results and caveats: Later analysis showed most CMV-associated TCR beta chains appearing HLA-restricted.

V was trimmed by 1 base and J by 8 bases, leaving 8 bases between them. Germline V gives CDR1 SQVTM, CDR2 ANQGSEA. This CDR3 has 11 residues. With respect to this clone: The antigen remains unidentified.

The PCR used 60 Vbeta and 13 Jbeta primers. Profiling relied on immunoSEQ multiplex PCR, and the TCRdb table lists in-frame clones only, not all of them. The table shows about 130,000 clones, with under 90% occurring only once. Specimen: PBMCs. The sequence was obtained from a middle-aged woman in good health and CMV-seronegative. V is TRBV29-1 and J is TRBJ1-2; D gene unclear. As DNA, the CDR3 is TGCAGCGTTGAAGTGAGGTGGGGCTACACCTTC. Its protein is CSVEVRWGYTF. Variable domain in full (rest from reference TRBV29-1 and TRBJ1-2): SAVISQKPSRDICQRGTSLTIQCQVDSQVTMMFWYRQQPGQSLTLIATANQGSEATYESGFVIDKFPISRPNLTFSTLTVSNMSPEDSSIYLCSVEVRWGYTFGSGTRLTVV.